The rows below give T cell receptor beta chains drawn from one sample of a study of blood T cell repertoires in COVID-19. Assay: immunoSEQ multiplex PCR; the TCRdb copy retains only in-frame clones and omits some. The table includes around 300,000 clones, 75% to 90% detected once. The sequencing sample was made of PBMCs or T cells enriched from blood (not recorded which). The receptors come from a woman under 30 who had recovered from COVID-19. The CDR3 runs from the conserved cysteine through the conserved F or W.

>TRBJ2-3|TRBV13
CASSGRQGYTQYF
>TRBJ1-4|TRBV3-1/TRBV3-2
CASSFRPGEKLFF
>TRBJ2-7|TRBV3-1/TRBV3-2
CASSQSGVAVYEQYF
>TRBJ2-5|TRBV7-2
CASSFNRGETQYF
>TRBJ2-2|TRBV7-6
CASSLIKGAGELFF
>TRBJ1-1|TRBV28
CASRPGLNTEAFF
>TRBJ2-5|TRBV9
CASSVVAGGGQETQYF
>TRBJ2-1|TRBV19
CASSRASRGNEQFF
>TRBJ2-5|TRBV7-8
CASSSGQDQETQYF
>TRBJ2-1|TRBV5-1
CASSFSGGPVGEQFF
>TRBJ1-4|TRBV14
CASSQGLGATEKLFF
>TRBJ1-2|TRBV19
CASSTDRGDYGYTF
>TRBJ1-3|TRBV28
CASRDSLSGNTIYF
>TRBJ1-2|TRBV11-2
CASSSGDTGYTF
>TRBJ1-1|TRBV24-1
CATSDSGQNTEAFF
>TRBJ2-1|TRBV30
CAWSARGLQFF
>TRBJ1-4|TRBV5-1
CASSPNPGQANEKLFF
>TRBJ2-7|TRBV5-4
CASSPQGQGRDEQYF
>TRBJ2-5|TRBV3-1/TRBV3-2
CASSQGSTSGGAETQYF
>TRBJ2-7|TRBV19
CASSIAGPSSYEQYF
>TRBJ2-5|TRBV7-3
CASSPGEGETQYF
>TRBJ1-1|TRBV5-1
CASTPTGGSTEAFF
>TRBJ1-2|TRBV7-2
CASSQPGQGDYGYTF
>TRBJ1-1|TRBV7-3
CASSLTEGGMNTEAFF
>TRBJ2-7|TRBV5-3
CARSFGTRGYEQYF
>TRBJ1-1|TRBV4-2
CASSQEQVTEAFF